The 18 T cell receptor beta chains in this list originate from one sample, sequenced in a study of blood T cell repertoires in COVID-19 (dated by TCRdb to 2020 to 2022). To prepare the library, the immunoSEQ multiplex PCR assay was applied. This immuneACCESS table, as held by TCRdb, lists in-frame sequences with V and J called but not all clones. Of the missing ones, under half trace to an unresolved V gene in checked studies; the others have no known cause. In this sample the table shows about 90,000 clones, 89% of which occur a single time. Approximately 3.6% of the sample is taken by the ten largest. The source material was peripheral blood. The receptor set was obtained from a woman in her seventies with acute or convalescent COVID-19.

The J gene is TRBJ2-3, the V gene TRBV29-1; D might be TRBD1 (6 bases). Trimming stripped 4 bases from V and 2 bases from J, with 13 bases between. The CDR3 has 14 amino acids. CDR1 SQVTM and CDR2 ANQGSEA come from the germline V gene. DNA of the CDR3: TGCAGCGTTGTGCCGGGACAATACACAGATACGCAGTATTTT. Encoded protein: CSVVPGQYTDTQYF.

CDR3 sequence (DNA): TGTGCCAGCAGTTACACCACACCGGCGGTAAACACTGAAGCTTTCTTT. Translating gives CASSYTTPAVNTEAFF. The V call is TRBV6-5, the J call TRBJ1-1; the D is unclear. CDR1 and CDR2 (germline): MNHEY, SVGAGI. V lost 2 bases and J 2 bases, leaving 15 bases between the germline ends. The CDR3 length is 16 residues.

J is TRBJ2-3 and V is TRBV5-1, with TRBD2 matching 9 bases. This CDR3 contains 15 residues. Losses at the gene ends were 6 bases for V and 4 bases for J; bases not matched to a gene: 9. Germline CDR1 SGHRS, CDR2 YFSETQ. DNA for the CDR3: TGCGCCAGCACCAAGACTCTAGCGGGGTCAGATACGCAGTATTTT. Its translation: CASTKTLAGSDTQYF.

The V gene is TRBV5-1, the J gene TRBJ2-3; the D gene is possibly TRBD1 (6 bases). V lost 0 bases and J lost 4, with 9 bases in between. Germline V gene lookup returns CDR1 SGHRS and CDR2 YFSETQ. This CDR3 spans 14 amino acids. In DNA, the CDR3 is TGCGCCAGCAGCTTGGCCAAGGGGGCAGATACGCAGTATTTT. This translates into CASSLAKGADTQYF.

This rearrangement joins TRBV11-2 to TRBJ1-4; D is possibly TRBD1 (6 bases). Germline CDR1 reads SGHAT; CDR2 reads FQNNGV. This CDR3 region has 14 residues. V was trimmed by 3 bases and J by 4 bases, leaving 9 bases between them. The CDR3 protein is CASSFTGFNEKLFF. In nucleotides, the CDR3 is TGTGCCAGCAGCTTTACAGGGTTTAATGAAAAACTGTTTTTT. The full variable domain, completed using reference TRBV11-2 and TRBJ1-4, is EAGVAQSPRYKIIEKRQSVAFWCNPISGHATLYWYQQILGQGPKLLIQFQNNGVVDDSQLPKDRFSAERLKGVDSTLKIQPAKLEDSAVYLCASSFTGFNEKLFFGSGTQLSVL.

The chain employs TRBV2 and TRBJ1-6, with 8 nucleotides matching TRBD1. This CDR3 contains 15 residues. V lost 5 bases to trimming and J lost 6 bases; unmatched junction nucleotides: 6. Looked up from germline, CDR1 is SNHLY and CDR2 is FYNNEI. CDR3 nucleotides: TGTGCCAGCAGTCTCTTGACAGGGGTTAATTCACCCCTCCACTTT. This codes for CASSLLTGVNSPLHF.

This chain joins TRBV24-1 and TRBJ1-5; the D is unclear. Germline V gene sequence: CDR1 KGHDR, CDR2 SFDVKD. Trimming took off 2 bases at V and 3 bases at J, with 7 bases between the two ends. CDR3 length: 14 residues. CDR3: CATSDSTANQPQHF. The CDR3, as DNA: TGTGCCACCAGTGATTCGACTGCCAATCAGCCCCAGCATTTT.

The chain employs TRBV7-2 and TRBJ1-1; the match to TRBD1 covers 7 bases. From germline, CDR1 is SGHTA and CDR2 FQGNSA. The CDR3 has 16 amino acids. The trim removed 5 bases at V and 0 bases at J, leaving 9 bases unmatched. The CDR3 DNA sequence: TGTGCCAGCAGCCAACAGGGGACAACCATGAACACTGAAGCTTTCTTT. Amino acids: CASSQQGTTMNTEAFF. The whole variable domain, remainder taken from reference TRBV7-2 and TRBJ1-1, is GAGVSQSPSNKVTEKGKDVELRCDPISGHTALYWYRQSLGQGLEFLIYFQGNSAPDKSGLPSDRFSAERTGGSVSTLTIQRTQQEDSAVYLCASSQQGTTMNTEAFFGQGTRLTVV.

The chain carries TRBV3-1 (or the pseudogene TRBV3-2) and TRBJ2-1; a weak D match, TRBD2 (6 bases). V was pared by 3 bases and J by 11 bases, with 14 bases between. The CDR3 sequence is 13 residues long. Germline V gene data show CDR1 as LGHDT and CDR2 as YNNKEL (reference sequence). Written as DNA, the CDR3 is TGTGCCAGCAGCCAGCTTAGCGGATGGAAGCAGTTCTTC. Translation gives CASSQLSGWKQFF.

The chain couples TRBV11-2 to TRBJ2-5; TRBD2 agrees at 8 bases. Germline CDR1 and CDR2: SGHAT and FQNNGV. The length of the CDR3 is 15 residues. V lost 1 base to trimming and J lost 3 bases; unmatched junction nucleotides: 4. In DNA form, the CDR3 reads TGTGCCAGCAGCTTAGCGGGAGGGCTAGAAGAGACCCAGTACTTC. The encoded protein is CASSLAGGLEETQYF. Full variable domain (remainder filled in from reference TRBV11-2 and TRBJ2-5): EAGVAQSPRYKIIEKRQSVAFWCNPISGHATLYWYQQILGQGPKLLIQFQNNGVVDDSQLPKDRFSAERLKGVDSTLKIQPAKLEDSAVYLCASSLAGGLEETQYFGPGTRLLVL.

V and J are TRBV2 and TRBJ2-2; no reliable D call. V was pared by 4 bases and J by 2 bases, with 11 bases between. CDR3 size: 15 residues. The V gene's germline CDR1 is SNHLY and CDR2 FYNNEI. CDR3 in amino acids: CASSAFGLNTGELFF. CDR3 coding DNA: TGTGCCAGCAGTGCTTTTGGGCTAAACACCGGGGAGCTGTTTTTT.

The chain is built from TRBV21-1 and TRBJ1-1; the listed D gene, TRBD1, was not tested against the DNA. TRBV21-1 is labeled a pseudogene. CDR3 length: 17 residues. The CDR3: CASSTGDRGLWDTEAFF. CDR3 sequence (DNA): TGTGCCAGCAGCACGGGGGACAGGGGGCTTTGGGACACTGAAGCTTTCTTT.

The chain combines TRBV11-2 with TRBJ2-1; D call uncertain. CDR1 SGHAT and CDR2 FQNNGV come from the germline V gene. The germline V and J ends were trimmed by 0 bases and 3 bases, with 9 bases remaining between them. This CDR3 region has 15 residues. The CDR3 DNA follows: TGTGCCAGCAGCTTAGATCTCGGAGACTACAATGAGCAGTTCTTC. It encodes CASSLDLGDYNEQFF.

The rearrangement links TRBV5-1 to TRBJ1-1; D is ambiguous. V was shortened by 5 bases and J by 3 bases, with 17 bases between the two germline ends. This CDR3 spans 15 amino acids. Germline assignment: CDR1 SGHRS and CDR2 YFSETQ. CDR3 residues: CASSSLRSEDTEAFF. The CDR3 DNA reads TGCGCCAGCAGTTCGTTAAGGTCTGAGGACACTGAAGCTTTCTTT.

The CDR3 protein is CASSRDRGIAGRGNEQFF. The DNA of the CDR3 is TGTGCCAGCAGTCGGGACAGGGGAATAGCGGGAAGGGGAAATGAGCAGTTCTTC. V gene TRBV5-5 combines with J gene TRBJ2-1; TRBD1 matches 10 bases. The V and J ends lost 5 bases and 7 bases, in that order; junction bases with no gene match: 18. Germline V gene sequence: CDR1 SGHKS, CDR2 YYEKEE (reference sequence). The CDR3 consists of 18 residues.

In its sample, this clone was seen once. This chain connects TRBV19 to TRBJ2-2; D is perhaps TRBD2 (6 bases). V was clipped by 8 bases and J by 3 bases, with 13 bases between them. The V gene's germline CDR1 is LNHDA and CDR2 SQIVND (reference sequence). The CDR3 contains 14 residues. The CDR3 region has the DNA TGTGCCAGTCGGACTACCTATTACACCGGGGAGCTGTTTTTT. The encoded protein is CASRTTYYTGELFF.

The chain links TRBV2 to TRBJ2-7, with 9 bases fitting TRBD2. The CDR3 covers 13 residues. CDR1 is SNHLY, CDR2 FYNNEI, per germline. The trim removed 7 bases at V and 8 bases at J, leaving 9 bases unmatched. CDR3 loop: CASTGLAPTKQYF. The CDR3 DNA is TGTGCCAGCACTGGACTAGCGCCTACGAAGCAGTACTTC.

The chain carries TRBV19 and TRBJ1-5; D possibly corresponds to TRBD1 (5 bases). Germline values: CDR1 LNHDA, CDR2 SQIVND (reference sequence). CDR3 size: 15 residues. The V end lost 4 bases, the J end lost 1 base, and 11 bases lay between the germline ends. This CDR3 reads CASSRAGLSNQPQHF. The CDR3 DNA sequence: TGTGCCAGTAGTAGAGCGGGACTAAGCAATCAGCCCCAGCATTTT.